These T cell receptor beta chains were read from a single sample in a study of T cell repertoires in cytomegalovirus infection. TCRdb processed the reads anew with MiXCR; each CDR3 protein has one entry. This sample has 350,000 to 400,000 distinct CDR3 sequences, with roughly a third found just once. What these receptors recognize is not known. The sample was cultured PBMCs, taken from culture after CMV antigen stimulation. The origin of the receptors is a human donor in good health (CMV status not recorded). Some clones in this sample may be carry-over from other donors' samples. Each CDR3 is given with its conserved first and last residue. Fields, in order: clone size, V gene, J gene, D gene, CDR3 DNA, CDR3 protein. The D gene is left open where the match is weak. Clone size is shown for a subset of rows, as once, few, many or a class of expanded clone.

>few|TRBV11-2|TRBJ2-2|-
TGTGCCAGCACCCCACAATTCACCGGGGAGCTGTTTTTT
CASTPQFTGELFF
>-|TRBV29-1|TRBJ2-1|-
TGCAGCGTTGAAAGTGGGGTCCGCTACAATGAGCAGTTCTTC
CSVESGVRYNEQFF
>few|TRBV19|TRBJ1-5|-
TGTGCCAGTAGTATCGCAGGGTTTAATCAGCCCCAGCATTTT
CASSIAGFNQPQHF
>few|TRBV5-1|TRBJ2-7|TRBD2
TGCGCCACCAGACTAGCGGGAGGGTACGAGCAGTACTTC
CATRLAGGYEQYF
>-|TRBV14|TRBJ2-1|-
TGTGCCAGTTCAATGGGTACAGGTTTGGGAGAGCAGTTCTTC
CASSMGTGLGEQFF
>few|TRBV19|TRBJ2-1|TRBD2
TGTGCCAGTAGTATGGCACTAGCGGGAGGGAATGAGCAGTTCTTC
CASSMALAGGNEQFF
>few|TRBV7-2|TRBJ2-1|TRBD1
TGTGCCAGCAGCCAAGGACAGGTCGAGCAGTTCTTC
CASSQGQVEQFF
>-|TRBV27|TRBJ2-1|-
TGTGCCAGCAGTTTGGACAGACACCCAAACAATGAGCAGTTCTTC
CASSLDRHPNNEQFF
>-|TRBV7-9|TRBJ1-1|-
TGTGCCAGCAGCGTCGACACGGCTGAAGCTTTCTTT
CASSVDTAEAFF
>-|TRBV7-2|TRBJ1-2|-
TGTGCCAGCCCGGGGGCGCCTGGGGAGGGCTACACCTTC
CASPGAPGEGYTF
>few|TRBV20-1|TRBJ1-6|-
TGCAGTGCCCGACGGGAGCGCGATAATTCACCCCTCCACTTT
CSARRERDNSPLHF
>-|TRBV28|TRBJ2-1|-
TGTGCCAGCACCCCCGACGGGAGCTCCTACAATGAGCAGTTCTTC
CASTPDGSSYNEQFF
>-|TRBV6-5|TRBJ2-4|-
TGTGCCAGCAGTTACGGGGGGTTTGTTGGCAAAAACATTCAGTACTTC
CASSYGGFVGKNIQYF
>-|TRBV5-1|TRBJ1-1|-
TGCGCCAGCAGCTCGAGGGGCAGGACGAACACTGAAGCTTTCTTT
CASSSRGRTNTEAFF
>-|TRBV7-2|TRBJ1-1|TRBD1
TGTGCCAGCAGCGCGGACAGGGATAGCGCTGAAGCTTTCTTT
CASSADRDSAEAFF
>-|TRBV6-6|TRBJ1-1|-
TGTGCCAGCGGCAGCGGGGAAGCTTTCTTT
CASGSGEAFF
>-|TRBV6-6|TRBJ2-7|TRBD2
TGTGCCAGCAGTCTAGCGGGAGGGTTGAACGAGCAGTACTTC
CASSLAGGLNEQYF
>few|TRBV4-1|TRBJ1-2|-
TGTGCCAGCAGCCAAGAGTGGGGAGAGAGCGGCTACACCTTC
CASSQEWGESGYTF
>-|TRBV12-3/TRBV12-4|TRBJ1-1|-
TGTGCCAGCAGTTTAGCGGCTATAGTAGTGAACACTGAAGCTTTCTTT
CASSLAAIVVNTEAFF
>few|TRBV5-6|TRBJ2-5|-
TGTGCCAGCAGCGACAGGACCCAAGAGACCCAGTACTTC
CASSDRTQETQYF
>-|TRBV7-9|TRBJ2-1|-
TGTGCCAGCAGCTTTACCGCGGGGGCTAACTCCTACAATGAGCAGTTCTTC
CASSFTAGANSYNEQFF
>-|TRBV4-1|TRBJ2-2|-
TGCGCCAGCAGCCAAGCCAGGTCGGCGGAGAACGGGGAGCTGTTTTTT
CASSQARSAENGELFF
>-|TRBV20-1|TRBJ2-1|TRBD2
TGCAGTGCGTCGACTAGCGGGAGAGGTGATGAGCAGTTCTTC
CSASTSGRGDEQFF
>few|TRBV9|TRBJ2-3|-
TGTGCCAGCAGCGTAGCAGCCGCGGCCCCAGATACGCAGTATTTT
CASSVAAAAPDTQYF
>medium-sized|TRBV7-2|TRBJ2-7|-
TGTGCCAGCAGCTTAGCGAGTTCCTACGAGCAGTACTTC
CASSLASSYEQYF
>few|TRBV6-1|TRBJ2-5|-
TGTGCCAGCAGTGAACTGCAGCAAGAGACCCAGTACTTC
CASSELQQETQYF
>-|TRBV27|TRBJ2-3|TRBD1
TGTGCCAGCAGCGATTACTACACCGGGACAGTCCCTAGCACAGATACGCAGTATTTT
CASSDYYTGTVPSTDTQYF
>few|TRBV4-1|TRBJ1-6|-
TGCGCCAGCAGCCATAACGTACAGGGTAACGCGTCACCCCTCCACTTT
CASSHNVQGNASPLHF
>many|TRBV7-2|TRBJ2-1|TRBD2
TGTGCCAGCAGACAGTCGTCTAGCGGGAGAGTGAATGAGCAGTTCTTC
CASRQSSSGRVNEQFF
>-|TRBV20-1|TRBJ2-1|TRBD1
TGCAGTGCTAGAGACCTGGCGGGACAGGGGTGGAATGAGCAGTTCTTC
CSARDLAGQGWNEQFF
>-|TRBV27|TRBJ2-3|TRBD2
TGTGCCAGCAGTACTGGACTAGTGGGAGATACGCAGTATTTT
CASSTGLVGDTQYF
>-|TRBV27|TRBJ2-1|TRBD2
TGTGCCAGCAACATAAGACTAGCGGGAGGTTCTGGGAATGAGCAGTTCTTC
CASNIRLAGGSGNEQFF
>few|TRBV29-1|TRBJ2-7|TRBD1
TGCAGCGTTGAAGAGTGGGACAGGGGTTACGAGCAGTACTTC
CSVEEWDRGYEQYF
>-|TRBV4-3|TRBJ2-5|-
TGCGCCAGCAGCCAATATGGAGGAAGAGGCGAGACCCAGTACTTC
CASSQYGGRGETQYF
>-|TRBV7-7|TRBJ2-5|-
TGTGCCAGCGCCGGGACGGGAGAGACCCAGTACTTC
CASAGTGETQYF
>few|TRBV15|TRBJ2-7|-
TGTGCCACCAGCAGAGCCCGGGATGGCGAGCAGTACTTC
CATSRARDGEQYF
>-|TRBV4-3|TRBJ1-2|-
TGCGCCAGCAGCCAAGATTGGAGTATAACAGCTAACTATGGCTACACCTTC
CASSQDWSITANYGYTF
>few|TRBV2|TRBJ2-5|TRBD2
TGTGCCAGCAGTTCCAATAGCGGGATGTCGGAAGAGACCCAGTACTTC
CASSSNSGMSEETQYF
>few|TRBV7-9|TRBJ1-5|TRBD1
TGTGCCAGCAGCTTAGGGTCAGGGGGCCAGCATTTT
CASSLGSGGQHF
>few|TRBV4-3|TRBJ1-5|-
TGCGCCAGCAGCCAAGTCAGGGGTAGCAATCAGCCCCAGCATTTT
CASSQVRGSNQPQHF
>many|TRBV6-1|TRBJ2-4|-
TGTGCCAGCAGTCCGGACGACGAGGGAGGAAACATTCAGTACTTC
CASSPDDEGGNIQYF
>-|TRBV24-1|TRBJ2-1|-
TGTGCCACCAGTGATGGGGTGATAGGGAGCTCCTACAATGAGCAGTTCTTC
CATSDGVIGSSYNEQFF
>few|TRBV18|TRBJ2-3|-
TGTGCCAGCTCACCGGACGCCAGGGACAGCACAGATACGCAGTATTTT
CASSPDARDSTDTQYF
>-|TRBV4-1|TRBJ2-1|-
TGCGCCAGCAGCCAACAGGGGACATACAATGAGCAGTTCTTC
CASSQQGTYNEQFF
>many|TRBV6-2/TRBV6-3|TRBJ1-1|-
TGTGCCAGCAGTTACAGCAACAGGGTAACTGAAGCTTTCTTT
CASSYSNRVTEAFF
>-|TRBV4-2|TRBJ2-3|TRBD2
TGTGCCAGCAGCCAATCCGAGGGAATAGCGGGAGAAGATACGCAGTATTTT
CASSQSEGIAGEDTQYF
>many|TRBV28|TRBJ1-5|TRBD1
TGTGCCAGCAGAAATTCTTACAACCTTAACCCGGGAGGGCAGGGGGACAGAAGGGATCAGCCCCAGCATTTT
CASRNSYNLNPGGQGDRRDQPQHF
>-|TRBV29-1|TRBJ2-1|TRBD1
TGCAGCGTATACCTCCAGGACAGGTCCTACAATGAGCAGTTCTTC
CSVYLQDRSYNEQFF
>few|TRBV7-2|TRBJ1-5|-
TGTGCCAGCAGCGGGACTTTAGATCAGCCCCAGCATTTT
CASSGTLDQPQHF
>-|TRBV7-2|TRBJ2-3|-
TGTGCCAGCAGCTTAGTGGTTAGCGGTTCCACAGATACGCAGTATTTT
CASSLVVSGSTDTQYF
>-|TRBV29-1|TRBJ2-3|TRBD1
TGCAGCGTTGAAGGGCCCAGGGGGGATACGCAGTATTTT
CSVEGPRGDTQYF
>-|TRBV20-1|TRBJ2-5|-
TGCAGTGCTAGAGGGAACAGGGTGGAAGAGACCCAGTACTTC
CSARGNRVEETQYF
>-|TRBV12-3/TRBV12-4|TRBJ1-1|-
TGTGCCAGCAGTTTTCGGCCAGGGACCATGAACACTGAAGCTTTCTTT
CASSFRPGTMNTEAFF